This entry lists 3 T cell receptor beta chains sequenced from one sample in a study of blood T cell repertoires in COVID-19. Here immunoSEQ multiplex PCR was the method, and the copy in TCRdb shows in-frame clones only, minus some. The table shows more than 200,000 clones, with around 88% occurring only once. Sequencing used peripheral blood. All receptors derive from a man older than 75 with acute or convalescent COVID-19.

The chain links TRBV5-5 to TRBJ1-5, with 8 nucleotides matching TRBD1. J gave up 5 bases and V 4 bases, and 5 bases lay outside the gene matches. This CDR3 is 14 amino acids long. Germline CDR1 is SGHKS and CDR2 is YYEKEE (reference sequence). As DNA, the CDR3 is TGTGCCAGCAGCAGACAGGGGATGGATCAGCCCCAGCATTTT. Residues: CASSRQGMDQPQHF. The whole variable domain, filled in from reference TRBV5-5 and TRBJ1-5, reads DAGVTQSPTHLIKTRGQQVTLRCSPISGHKSVSWYQQVLGQGPQFIFQYYEKEERGRGNFPDRFSARQFPNYSSELNVNALLLGDSALYLCASSRQGMDQPQHFGDGTRLSIL.

The V call is TRBV12-3 or TRBV12-4, the J call TRBJ1-1, with TRBD1 identical over 7 bases. The J segment lost 10 bases and the V segment lost 6 bases, leaving 11 bases of the junction unmatched. The CDR3 totals 13 residues. As DNA, the CDR3 is TGTGCCAGCAGAGACAGGGTGGGAAGTGTAGCTTTCTTT. Its translation: CASRDRVGSVAFF.

The CDR3 bases are TGTGCCAGCAAATCAGCGGGGGCCGGGACCGGGGAGCTGTTTTTT. Translating gives CASKSAGAGTGELFF. The genes are TRBV27 and TRBJ2-2; 8 bases are a match to TRBD2. The CDR3 covers 15 residues. Unmatched junction bases numbered 9, after V lost 7 bases and J lost 5 bases. CDR1 is MNHEY, CDR2 SMNVEV, per germline (reference sequence).